The table lists the clone carrying this TCR beta chain with a few counts. Its specificity is not known. The ends lost 0 bases at V and 4 bases at J; junction bases unmatched: 2. CDR1 is LNHNV and CDR2 is YYDKDF in the germline V gene (reference sequence). This CDR3 has 15 residues. Using quantitative 5'-RACE with molecular barcodes, the authors made TCR beta libraries. TCRdb called the 5' RACE reads again in MiXCR, with one record for every CDR3 protein. The data contain 200,000 to 250,000 distinct CDR3 sequences, over 9.5% of them singletons. These data originate in a study of CD8 T cells in ankylosing spondylitis. The study's findings and limits: Some motif variants had been reported before (in reactive arthritis synovial fluid and blood). CD8+ cells made up the disease-linked clones, which were relatively rare in peripheral blood.

The J gene is TRBJ2-1, the V gene TRBV15, with 8 bases lining up with TRBD2. Sequencing input: blood, either unsorted or a sorted T cell fraction (not recorded which). This clonotype originated in a male donor with ankylosing spondylitis or in good health (not recorded which). CDR3 loop: CATSREGTRYNEQFF. CDR3 DNA sequence: TGTGCCACCAGCAGAGAAGGGACTAGGTACAATGAGCAGTTCTTC.